These T cell receptor beta chains were read from a single sample in a study of shared clonotypes between healthy human individuals. Clones were read by immunoSEQ multiplex PCR, and TCRdb kept only the in-frame ones, dropping some. Altogether nearly 1,000,000 clones are present, 76% being singletons, with the ten largest covering roughly 1.5%. Sequenced input: memory CD4+ T cells sorted from blood. These receptors were collected from a young man in good health. Each CDR3 is given with its conserved first and last residue. The D gene is left open where the match is weak. Rows may omit the clone size; those that give it use once, few, many or a size class.

>-|TRBV25-1|TRBJ2-7|-
CASSQGYEQYF
TGTGCCAGTAGTCAGGGCTACGAGCAGTACTTC
>-|TRBV5-4|TRBJ1-1|-
CASSLRGTEAFF
TGTGCCAGCAGCTTAAGGGGGACTGAAGCTTTCTTT
>TRBD2|TRBV5-6|TRBJ2-3|-
CASSPPRGGAWDTQYF
TGTGCCAGCAGCCCCCCTCGGGGGGGAGCGTGGGATACGCAGTATTTT
>TRBD1|TRBV7-2|TRBJ2-4|-
CASSWDRLAKNIQYF
TGTGCCAGCAGCTGGGACAGGCTAGCCAAAAACATTCAGTACTTC
>TRBD2|TRBV23-1|TRBJ2-2|few
CASGGRGDTGELFF
TGCGCCAGCGGCGGACGGGGGGACACCGGGGAGCTGTTTTTT
>TRBD1|TRBV19|TRBJ1-4|-
CATGYLRGQRNEKLFF
TGTGCCACTGGATATTTGAGGGGACAGAGGAATGAAAAACTGTTTTTT
>-|TRBV2|TRBJ2-4|-
CASSGTASSIQYF
TGTGCCAGCAGTGGTACGGCTAGTTCCATTCAGTACTTC
>-|TRBV4-3|TRBJ2-6|-
CASSLQTGANVLTF
TGCGCCAGCAGCCTCCAAACCGGGGCCAACGTCCTGACTTTC
>TRBD2|TRBV5-5|TRBJ2-3|-
CASSAGLAELTDTQYF
TGTGCCAGCAGCGCGGGACTAGCGGAGCTCACAGATACGCAGTATTTT
>TRBD1|TRBV7-8|TRBJ1-1|-
CASSYPGQGAFNTEAFF
TGTGCCAGCAGCTACCCCGGACAGGGGGCTTTTAACACTGAAGCTTTCTTT
>-|TRBV29-1|TRBJ2-7|-
CSGMVGSSYEQYF
TGCAGCGGAATGGTTGGGAGCTCCTACGAGCAGTACTTC
>-|TRBV28|TRBJ2-7|-
CASSSEGAGSPYEQYF
TGTGCCAGCAGTTCAGAAGGGGCAGGGTCCCCCTACGAGCAGTACTTC
>-|TRBV5-1|TRBJ2-3|-
CASSLVSASTDTQYF
TGCGCCAGCAGCTTGGTTTCCGCTAGCACAGATACGCAGTATTTT
>-|TRBV12-5|TRBJ1-2|once
CASGLTLNYGYTF
TGTGCTAGTGGTTTGACCCTTAACTATGGCTACACCTTC
>-|TRBV28|TRBJ2-5|few
CASSATGHGETQYF
TGTGCCAGCAGTGCCACAGGTCACGGAGAGACCCAGTACTTC
>-|TRBV12-5|TRBJ2-1|-
CASGFFGSFVFF
TGTGCTAGTGGTTTCTTCGGCTCGTTTGTGTTCTTC
>-|TRBV16|TRBJ1-5|-
CASSQSKNQPQHF
TGTGCCAGCAGCCAATCGAAAAATCAGCCCCAGCATTTT
>-|TRBV20-1|TRBJ2-5|-
CSAEREAQYF
TGCAGTGCTGAAAGAGAGGCCCAGTACTTC
>-|TRBV28|TRBJ2-4|few
CASSLPGQNIQYF
TGTGCCAGCAGTTTACCAGGCCAAAACATTCAGTACTTC
>TRBD1|TRBV18|TRBJ2-7|once
CASSTGTGNEQYF
TGTGCCAGCTCAACCGGGACAGGGAACGAGCAGTACTTC
>TRBD2|TRBV18|TRBJ2-2|-
CASSPQAGGTGELFF
TGTGCCAGCTCACCGCAAGCGGGAGGCACCGGGGAGCTGTTTTTT
>-|TRBV6-1|TRBJ2-2|-
CASPRLADGELFF
TGTGCCAGTCCGAGGTTGGCAGACGGGGAGCTGTTTTTT
>-|TRBV2|TRBJ1-1|few
CASSLRDNSFF
TGTGCCAGCAGTCTCCGGGACAATTCCTTCTTT
>-|TRBV10-2|TRBJ2-2|-
CASNLQGRELFF
TGCGCCAGCAATTTACAGGGTCGGGAGTTGTTTTTT
>-|TRBV5-4|TRBJ2-6|-
CASSPISGANVLTF
TGTGCCAGCAGCCCTATCTCTGGGGCCAACGTCCTGACTTTC
>TRBD1|TRBV10-1|TRBJ2-2|-
CASTRQGSGTGELFF
TGCGCCAGCACCCGACAGGGATCGGGAACCGGGGAGCTGTTTTTT
>-|TRBV27|TRBJ1-2|-
CASSPMGGGYGYTF
TGTGCCAGCAGTCCCATGGGGGGCGGTTATGGCTACACCTTC